A single sample gave rise to the 10 T cell receptor beta chains below, sequenced in a study of cytomegalovirus exposure and HLA in healthy donors. The method was immunoSEQ multiplex PCR; TCRdb's version includes in-frame clones alone and lacks a portion of them. The data contain around 52,000 clones, approximately 95% of them singletons. Sequenced: PBMCs. These TCRs come from a young woman in good health and CMV-seronegative.

The chain is built from TRBV5-6 and TRBJ2-1; a weak D match, TRBD2 (6 bases). This CDR3 is built from 12 residues. The germline V and J ends were trimmed by 3 bases and 8 bases, with 9 bases remaining between them. The germline CDR1 and CDR2 sequences are SGHDT and YYEEEE. The CDR3 region has the DNA TGTGCCAGCAGCTCCGGGACTCATGAGCAGTTCTTC. This gives the protein CASSSGTHEQFF.

This sequence joins TRBV5-1 and TRBJ2-5; 8 bases align to TRBD2. After removal of 4 bases from V and 4 bases from J, the junction contained 3 bases not matched to a gene. Germline V lookup: CDR1 SGHRS, CDR2 YFSETQ. This CDR3 has 13 residues. This CDR3 is CASSPGGVETQYF. The CDR3 nucleotides are TGCGCCAGCAGCCCGGGGGGGGTAGAGACCCAGTACTTC.

J is TRBJ1-2 and V is TRBV2; D gene unclear. V dropped 11 bases and J dropped 2 bases, with 12 bases sitting between them. The germline CDR1 and CDR2 sequences are SNHLY and FYNNEI. This CDR3 region has 12 residues. This chain's CDR3 is CAVLAGNYGYTF. The CDR3 coding sequence is TGTGCCGTTCTGGCGGGGAACTATGGCTACACCTTC.

The chain is built from TRBV25-1 and TRBJ1-6; TRBD1 aligns across 7 bases. Germline loops: CDR1 MGHDK, CDR2 SYGVNS. CDR3 length: 15 amino acids. V was pared by 2 bases and J by 7 bases, with 5 bases of the junction left unmatched. In DNA, the CDR3 is TGTGCCAGCAGTGAAACGGGACAGCCCAATTCACCCCTCCACTTT. Its protein is CASSETGQPNSPLHF.

This chain links TRBV10-1 with TRBJ2-5, with 9 positions matching TRBD1. The J segment lost 2 bases and the V segment lost 0 bases, leaving 7 bases of the junction unmatched. This CDR3 is built from 17 residues. The V gene's germline CDR1 is WNHNN and CDR2 SYGVQD (reference sequence). CDR3 nucleotides: TGCGCCAGCAGTGAGTCGGGTACAGGGGGCGGACAAGAGACCCAGTACTTC. This sequence encodes CASSESGTGGGQETQYF.

This chain links TRBV27 with TRBJ2-5, with a tentative D call TRBD1 (6 bases). Trimming removed 3 bases from V and 2 bases from J, with 13 bases in between. The germline CDR1 and CDR2 sequences are MNHEY and SMNVEV (reference sequence). This CDR3 region has 15 residues. CDR3 region: CASSLNDRIQETQYF. In DNA, the CDR3 is TGTGCCAGCAGTTTGAACGACAGGATTCAAGAGACCCAGTACTTC.

This clone was seen just once. CDR3 coding DNA: TGTGCCAGCAGCGCCACCCGGACTAGCGGGGGGGGTGGGACCCAGTACTTC. Translating gives CASSATRTSGGGGTQYF. This chain joins TRBV9 and TRBJ2-5; 15 bases fit TRBD2. J was trimmed by 7 bases and V by 3 bases; bases with no gene match: 10. Germline lookup yields CDR1 SGDLS and CDR2 YYNGEE. The CDR3 consists of 17 residues.

This chain uses TRBV27 with TRBJ2-7; 7 positions agree with TRBD2. Germline V gene lookup returns CDR1 MNHEY and CDR2 SMNVEV (reference sequence). CDR3 size: 15 residues. The V segment lost 2 bases and the J segment 0 bases; nucleotides outside the gene matches: 4. CDR3 region: CASSLEAGSSYEQYV. For the CDR3, the DNA is TGTGCCAGCAGTTTAGAAGCGGGGAGCTCCTACGAGCAGTACGTC.

The gene calls are TRBV2 and TRBJ2-1, with TRBD2 matching 11 bases. Unmatched junction bases numbered 9, after V lost 6 bases and J lost 2 bases. Germline-derived CDR1 and CDR2 are SNHLY and FYNNEI. There are 17 residues in the CDR3. The CDR3 DNA sequence: TGTGCCAGCAGAGGGGCTAGCGGGGGGTCCCCCTACAATGAGCAGTTCTTC. Encoded protein: CASRGASGGSPYNEQFF. Full variable domain (rest looked up from reference TRBV2 and TRBJ2-1): EPEVTQTPSHQVTQMGQEVILRCVPISNHLYFYWYRQILGQKVEFLVSFYNNEISEKSEIFDDQFSVERPDGSNFTLKIRSTKLEDSAMYFCASRGASGGSPYNEQFFGPGTRLTVL.

The rearrangement joins TRBV10-3 to TRBJ2-7; 9 bases align to TRBD2. Germline lookup yields CDR1 ENHRY and CDR2 SYGVKD. The J segment lost 4 bases and the V segment lost 2 bases, leaving 3 bases of the junction unmatched. This CDR3 has 14 residues. DNA of the CDR3: TGTGCCATCAGTGAGACTAGCGGGCCGTACGAGCAGTACGTC. Amino acids: CAISETSGPYEQYV.